This TCR beta chain was sequenced for a study of T cell responses to AZD1222 COVID-19 vaccine. Germline V gives CDR1 SGHRS, CDR2 YFSETQ. V lost 3 bases, J lost 1 base, and 5 bases stayed unmatched. The CDR3 spans 15 residues. Whole-study findings and limits: The sample set comprised mostly white British donors with more females, and clonal diversity was possibly underestimated.

The protocol was immunoSEQ multiplex PCR, while the TCRdb copy is restricted to in-frame clones and leaves out a portion. Of 110,000 to 150,000 clones listed, roughly 92% are singletons. This clone came up once. The antigen remains undetermined. The V and J genes are TRBV5-1 and TRBJ2-3; 7 nucleotides line up with TRBD2. The sequenced sample was peripheral blood, obtained on day 0 of AZD1222 vaccination. The sequence was collected from an adult in good health. This chain's CDR3 is CASSSGGGGTDTQYF. The DNA for the CDR3 is TGCGCCAGCAGCTCGGGGGGTGGCGGCACAGATACGCAGTATTTT.